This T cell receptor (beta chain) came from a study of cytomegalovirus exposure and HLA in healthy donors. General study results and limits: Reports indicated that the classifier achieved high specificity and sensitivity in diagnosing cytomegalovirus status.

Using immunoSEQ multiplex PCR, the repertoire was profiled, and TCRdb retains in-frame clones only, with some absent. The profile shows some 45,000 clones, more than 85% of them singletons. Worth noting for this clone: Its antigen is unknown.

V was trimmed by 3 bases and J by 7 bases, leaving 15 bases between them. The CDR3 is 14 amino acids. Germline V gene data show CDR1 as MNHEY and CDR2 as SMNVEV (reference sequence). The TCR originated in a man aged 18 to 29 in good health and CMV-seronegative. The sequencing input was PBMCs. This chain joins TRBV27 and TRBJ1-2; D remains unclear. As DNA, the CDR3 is TGTGCCAGCAGTTTCTCAGCCGGAGGCAGTGGCTACACCTTC. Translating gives CASSFSAGGSGYTF.